A selection of T cell receptor beta chains follows, all from one sample in a study of shared clonotypes between healthy human individuals. Sequencing was performed with immunoSEQ multiplex PCR; in TCRdb, only in-frame clones are kept and a portion is missing. The sample has over a million clones, around 75% seen once. Sequencing was performed on memory CD4+ T cells sorted from blood. Source of these receptors: a man younger than 35 in good health. Each CDR3 is given with its conserved first and last residue. The D gene is left open where the match is weak. Rows may omit the clone size; those that give it use once, few, many or a size class.

.	TRBJ2-7	TRBV7-8	.	TGTGCCAGCAGCAAAAGGACAGATAACTACGAGCAGTACTTC	CASSKRTDNYEQYF
TRBD2	TRBJ2-7	TRBV19	once	TGTGCCAGTAGAGGAGCTAGCGGCTACGAGCAGTACTTC	CASRGASGYEQYF
TRBD2	TRBJ2-7	TRBV5-1	.	TGCGCCAGCAGCCCGGGACTAGCGGGGGGAGTGGAGCAGTACTTC	CASSPGLAGGVEQYF
TRBD2	TRBJ2-7	TRBV7-9	.	TGTGCCAGCAGCTTGGGCGATCTAAGCGGGAGTTCCTACGAGCAGTACTTC	CASSLGDLSGSSYEQYF
.	TRBJ1-1	TRBV18	.	TGTGCCAGCTCACCAAATGGACTAGAGATGAACACTGAAGCTTTCTTT	CASSPNGLEMNTEAFF
.	TRBJ1-6	TRBV27	.	TGTGCCAGCAGTTTACAGGGCCTGCAGAGTTCACCCCTCCACTTT	CASSLQGLQSSPLHF
.	TRBJ2-5	TRBV5-1	.	TGCGCCAGCAGCTCCGCACTAGGACGGGAGACCCAGTACTTC	CASSSALGRETQYF
.	TRBJ1-1	TRBV19	.	TGTGCCAGTCATAAAAGAAACATGAACACTGAAGCTTTCTTT	CASHKRNMNTEAFF
.	TRBJ2-7	TRBV6-6	once	TGTGCCAGCAGTTTCGCACCCGGCTACGAGCAGTACTTC	CASSFAPGYEQYF
TRBD1	TRBJ1-6	TRBV5-1	once	TGCGCCAGCAGCTTGGAAACAGGGGCCAATTCACCCCTCCACTTT	CASSLETGANSPLHF
.	TRBJ2-3	TRBV30	.	TGTGCCTGGAGTGTACTCACAGATACGCAGTATTTT	CAWSVLTDTQYF
TRBD1	TRBJ2-5	TRBV6-1	.	TGTGCCAGCAGTGAATGGCAGGGGGCTGGGGAGACCCAGTACTTC	CASSEWQGAGETQYF
.	TRBJ1-2	TRBV15	once	TGTGCCACCAGCAGAGATCAGGGCGGCGGCCGGGGCTACACCTTC	CATSRDQGGGRGYTF
.	TRBJ2-7	TRBV6-5	.	TGTGCCAGCAGGCTCAGGGCCTCCTACGAGCAGTACTTC	CASRLRASYEQYF
TRBD1	TRBJ1-5	TRBV19	many	TGTGCCAGTAGTCAGGGGGCAGGTCAGCCCCAGCATTTT	CASSQGAGQPQHF
.	TRBJ2-3	TRBV5-6	.	TGTGCCAGCAGCTGGGGGCAAGTAGATACGCAGTATTTT	CASSWGQVDTQYF
.	TRBJ2-5	TRBV18	.	TGTGCCAGCTCACCGGTTTGGGGCCTGGAGACCCAGTACTTC	CASSPVWGLETQYF
.	TRBJ2-7	TRBV5-1	.	TGCGCCAACAGACCCAGGGGCTTCTCCTACGAGCAGTACTTC	CANRPRGFSYEQYF
.	TRBJ2-2	TRBV6-4	.	TGTGCCAGCAGTCGCGAAGCAGGGGTAACCGGGGAGCTGTTTTTT	CASSREAGVTGELFF
.	TRBJ1-1	TRBV4-3	.	TGCGCCAGCAGCTACCACGCGAACACTGAAGCTTTCTTT	CASSYHANTEAFF
.	TRBJ2-3	TRBV9	.	TGTGCCAGCAGCTTCGGACTTAAAAGCACAGATACGCAGTATTTT	CASSFGLKSTDTQYF
TRBD2	TRBJ2-3	TRBV25-1	.	TGTGCCAGCAGTGAATCCCCTAGCGGGCCTAGCACAGATACGCAGTATTTT	CASSESPSGPSTDTQYF
.	TRBJ2-1	TRBV11-2	.	TGTGCCAGCAGCTTATCGGGATCAGAGTGGGGGCAGTTCTTC	CASSLSGSEWGQFF
.	TRBJ1-1	TRBV18	.	TGTGCCAGCTCACCATATGAAGGGTCTGAAGCTTTCTTT	CASSPYEGSEAFF
.	TRBJ2-1	TRBV5-1	.	TGCGCCAGCAGCTTGGGCGACGCCAACAATGAGCAGTTCTTC	CASSLGDANNEQFF
TRBD1	TRBJ1-1	TRBV10-3	.	TGTGCCATCAGCCAGGGGGGCCCGGGCACTGAAGCTTTCTTT	CAISQGGPGTEAFF
.	TRBJ2-1	TRBV2	.	TGTGCCAGCTCAACCTACAATGAGCAGTTCTTC	CASSTYNEQFF
TRBD1	TRBJ1-2	TRBV19	.	TGTGCCAGTAGTATTGGGGACAGGGGGCATGGCTACACCTTC	CASSIGDRGHGYTF
.	TRBJ2-7	TRBV5-6	few	TGTGCCAGCAGCTTGGGGCAGTCCTACTACGAGCAGTACTTC	CASSLGQSYYEQYF
.	TRBJ2-7	TRBV6-5	.	TGTGCCAGCAGTTACTCCTCCCGGGGGACCTACGAGCAGTACTTC	CASSYSSRGTYEQYF
TRBD2	TRBJ2-6	TRBV30	once	TGTGCCTGGAGTCTTCGCGGGGGGATCTCTGGGGCCAACGTCCTGACTTTC	CAWSLRGGISGANVLTF
TRBD1	TRBJ1-4	TRBV5-4	.	TGTGCCAGCAGCGGACAGGGTAATGATTATGAAAAACTGTTTTTT	CASSGQGNDYEKLFF
TRBD1	TRBJ1-3	TRBV19	few	TGTGCCAGTAGTCCCACAGGGGTGAAAGGAAACACCATATATTTT	CASSPTGVKGNTIYF
.	TRBJ1-5	TRBV5-5	.	TGTGCCAGCAGCAACCGGGGATATAGCAATCAGCCCCAGCATTTT	CASSNRGYSNQPQHF
.	TRBJ2-7	TRBV7-2	many	TGTGCCAGCAGCTTAGGGCCGCTATACGAGCAGTACTTC	CASSLGPLYEQYF
.	TRBJ2-3	TRBV18	.	TGTGCCAGCTCACCAATGGATACGCAGTATTTT	CASSPMDTQYF
TRBD2	TRBJ2-7	TRBV18	.	TGTGCCAGCTCACCACCCCCGGCTAGCGGATCCTACGAGCAGTACTTC	CASSPPPASGSYEQYF